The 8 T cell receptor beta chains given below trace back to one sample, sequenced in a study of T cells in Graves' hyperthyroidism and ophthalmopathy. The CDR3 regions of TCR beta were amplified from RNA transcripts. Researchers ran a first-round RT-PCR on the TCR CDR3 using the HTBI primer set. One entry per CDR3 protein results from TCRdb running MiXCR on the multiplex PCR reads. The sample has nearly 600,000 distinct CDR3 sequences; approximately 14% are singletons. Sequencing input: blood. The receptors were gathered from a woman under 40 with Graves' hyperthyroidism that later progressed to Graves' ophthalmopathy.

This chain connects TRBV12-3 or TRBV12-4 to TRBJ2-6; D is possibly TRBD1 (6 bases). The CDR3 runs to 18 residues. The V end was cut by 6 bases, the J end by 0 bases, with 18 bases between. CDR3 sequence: CASRRRDTHVSGANVLTF. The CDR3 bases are TGTGCCAGCAGAAGAAGGGACACCCACGTCTCTGGGGCCAACGTCCTGACTTTC.

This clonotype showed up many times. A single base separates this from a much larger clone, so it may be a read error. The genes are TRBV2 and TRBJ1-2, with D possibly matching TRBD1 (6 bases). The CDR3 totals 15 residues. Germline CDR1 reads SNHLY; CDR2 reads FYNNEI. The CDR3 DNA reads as TGTGCCAGCAGTGAAGTAGGGCAGGGGAACTATGACTACACCTTC. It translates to CASSEVGQGNYDYTF.

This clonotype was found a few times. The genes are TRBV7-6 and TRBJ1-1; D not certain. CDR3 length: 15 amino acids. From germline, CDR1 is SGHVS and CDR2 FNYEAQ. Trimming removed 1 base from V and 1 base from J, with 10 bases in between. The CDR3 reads CASSLVGDKNTEAFF. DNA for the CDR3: TGTGCCAGCAGCTTAGTAGGCGATAAGAACACTGAAGCTTTCTTT.

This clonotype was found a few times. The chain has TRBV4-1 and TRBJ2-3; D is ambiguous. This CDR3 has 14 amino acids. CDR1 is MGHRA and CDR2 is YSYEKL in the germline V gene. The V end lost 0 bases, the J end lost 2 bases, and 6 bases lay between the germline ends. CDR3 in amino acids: CASSQDPVTDTQYF. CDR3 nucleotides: TGCGCCAGCAGCCAAGATCCCGTCACAGATACGCAGTATTTT.

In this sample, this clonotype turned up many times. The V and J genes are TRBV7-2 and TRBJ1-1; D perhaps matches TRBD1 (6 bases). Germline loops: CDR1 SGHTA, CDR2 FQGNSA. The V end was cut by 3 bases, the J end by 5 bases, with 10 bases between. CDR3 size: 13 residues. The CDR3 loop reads CASSFGGATEAFF. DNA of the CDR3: TGTGCCAGCAGCTTTGGGGGGGCAACTGAAGCTTTCTTT.

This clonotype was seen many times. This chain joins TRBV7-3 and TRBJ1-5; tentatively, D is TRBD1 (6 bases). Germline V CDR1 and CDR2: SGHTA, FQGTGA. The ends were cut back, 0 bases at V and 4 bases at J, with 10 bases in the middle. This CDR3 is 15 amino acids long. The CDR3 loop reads CASSLTGGQNQPQHF. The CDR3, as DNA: TGTGCCAGCAGCTTAACAGGCGGACAGAATCAGCCCCAGCATTTT.

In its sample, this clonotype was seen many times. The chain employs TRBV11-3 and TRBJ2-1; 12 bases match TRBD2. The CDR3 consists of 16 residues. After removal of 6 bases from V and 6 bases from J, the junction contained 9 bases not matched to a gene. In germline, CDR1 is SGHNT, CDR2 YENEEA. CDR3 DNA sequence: TGTGCCAGCAGTCTAAGACTAGCGGGGGATAGCAATGAGCAGTTCTTC. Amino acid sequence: CASSLRLAGDSNEQFF.

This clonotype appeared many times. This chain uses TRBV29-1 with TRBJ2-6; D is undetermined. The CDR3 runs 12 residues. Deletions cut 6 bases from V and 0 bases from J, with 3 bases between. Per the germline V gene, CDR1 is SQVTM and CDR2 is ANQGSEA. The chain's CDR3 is CSVLSGANVLTF. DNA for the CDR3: TGCAGCGTCCTCTCTGGGGCCAACGTCCTGACTTTC.